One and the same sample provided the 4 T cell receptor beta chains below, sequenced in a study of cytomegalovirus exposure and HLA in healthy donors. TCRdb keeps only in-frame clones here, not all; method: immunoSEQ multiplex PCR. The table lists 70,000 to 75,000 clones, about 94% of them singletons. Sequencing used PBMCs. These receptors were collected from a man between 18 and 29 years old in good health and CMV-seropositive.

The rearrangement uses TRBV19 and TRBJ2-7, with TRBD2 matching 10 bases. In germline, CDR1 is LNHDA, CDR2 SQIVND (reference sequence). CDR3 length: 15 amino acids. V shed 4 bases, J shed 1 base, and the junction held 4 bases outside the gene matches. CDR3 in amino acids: CASSTSGSPSYEQYF. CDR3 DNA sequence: TGTGCCAGTAGTACTAGCGGGAGTCCATCCTACGAGCAGTACTTC. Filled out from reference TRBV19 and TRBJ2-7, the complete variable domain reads DGGITQSPKYLFRKEGQNVTLSCEQNLNHDAMYWYRQDPGQGLRLIYYSQIVNDFQKGDIAEGYSVSREKKESFPLTVTSAQKNPTAFYLCASSTSGSPSYEQYFGPGTRLTVT.

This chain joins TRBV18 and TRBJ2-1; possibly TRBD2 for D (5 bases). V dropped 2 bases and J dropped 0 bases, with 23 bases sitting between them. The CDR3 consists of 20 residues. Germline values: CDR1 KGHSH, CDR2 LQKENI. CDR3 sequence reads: CASSPSPGLSPQSSYNEQFF. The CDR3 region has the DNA TGTGCCAGCTCACCATCTCCGGGGTTGAGTCCCCAGAGCTCCTACAATGAGCAGTTCTTC.

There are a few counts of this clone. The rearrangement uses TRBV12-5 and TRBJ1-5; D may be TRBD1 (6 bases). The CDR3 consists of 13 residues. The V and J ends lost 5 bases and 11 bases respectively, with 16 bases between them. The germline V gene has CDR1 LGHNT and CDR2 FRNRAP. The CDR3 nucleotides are TGTGCTAGTGGTGCAGGGGAAAGCAGGTCCCAGCATTTT. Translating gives CASGAGESRSQHF.

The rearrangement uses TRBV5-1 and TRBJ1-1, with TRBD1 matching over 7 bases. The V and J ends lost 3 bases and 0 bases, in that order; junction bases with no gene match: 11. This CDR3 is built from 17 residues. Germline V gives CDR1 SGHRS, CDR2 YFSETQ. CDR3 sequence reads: CASSYRFEDRLNTEAFF. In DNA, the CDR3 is TGCGCCAGCAGCTATCGCTTTGAGGACAGGCTGAACACTGAAGCTTTCTTT.